This entry lists 2 T cell receptor beta chains sequenced from one sample in a study of T cell repertoires in cytomegalovirus infection. Using its own MiXCR run on the reads, TCRdb lists one record per CDR3 protein. Seen here are 510,000 or so distinct CDR3 sequences, approximately 26% observed once, and the top ten hold approximately 13%. The sequencing input was PBMCs. These receptors came from a human donor in good health (CMV status not recorded). Some clones in this sample may be carry-over from other donors' samples.

The CDR3 region has the DNA TGTGCCAGCAGCAGCGGACTAGCGGGATTTGAGACCCAGTACTTC. It specifies CASSSGLAGFETQYF. This chain links TRBV7-8 with TRBJ2-5; TRBD2 aligns across 12 bases. This CDR3 region has 15 residues. Germline V gives CDR1 SGHVS, CDR2 FQNEAQ. J was trimmed by 5 bases and V by 5 bases; bases with no gene match: 6.

In its sample, this clonotype was seen many times. This chain links TRBV28 with TRBJ2-1; 8 bases map to TRBD2. This CDR3 is built from 13 residues. V lost 4 bases, J lost 7 bases, and 3 bases stayed unmatched. CDR1 is MDHEN, CDR2 SYDVKM, per germline. CDR3 nucleotide sequence: TGTGCCAGCAGTTCGGGGGGGGGAAATGAGCAGTTCTTC. This encodes CASSSGGGNEQFF. Combining the CDR3 with reference TRBV28 and TRBJ2-1 gives the whole variable domain DVKVTQSSRYLVKRTGEKVFLECVQDMDHENMFWYRQDPGLGLRLIYFSYDVKMKEKGDIPEGYSVSREKKERFSLILESASTNQTSMYLCASSSGGGNEQFFGPGTRLTVL.